The TCR beta chain under discussion was sequenced for a study of control samples from healthy donors and cancer patients. Generated by immunoSEQ multiplex PCR, the TCRdb table keeps only in-frame clones and is missing some. The sample has fewer than 200,000 clones; roughly 94% are singletons. V lost 4 bases to trimming and J lost 1 base, with 15 bases between them. The germline gives CDR1 SNHLY, CDR2 FYNNEI. The CDR3 spans 16 residues. This clone was seen a single time. Sequencing was carried out using PBMCs. The clonotype comes from a man in his fifties or sixties with colorectal cancer. The rearrangement uses TRBV2 and TRBJ2-3, with D tentatively TRBD1 or TRBD2 (6 bases each). CDR3 region: CASSVKGRGGTDTQYF. CDR3 nucleotides: TGTGCCAGCAGTGTCAAAGGAAGGGGGGGCACAGATACGCAGTATTTT.